A selection of T cell receptor beta chains follows, all from one sample in a study of CXCR3-negative and CXCR3-positive naive CD8 T cells. TCRdb reworked the 5' RACE reads into one entry per CDR3 protein, no DNA. The listing records fewer than 9,500 distinct CDR3 sequences. Sequencing used naive CXCR3- CD8+ T cells from blood. The receptors were gathered from a human donor in good health. Some clones in this sample may be carry-over from other donors' samples. The CDR3 runs from the conserved cysteine through the conserved F or W. The order of the fields is clone size, V gene, CDR3 length, J gene, CDR3 protein. Clone size appears in some rows only: once, few, many, or a class for an expanded clone.

NA	TRBV12-3/TRBV12-4	14	TRBJ2-1	CASSVAGELNEQFF
medium-sized	TRBV29-1	13	TRBJ2-5	CSVATGGGETQYF
medium-sized	TRBV4-3	16	TRBJ2-1	CASSQDPGVGGNEQFF
NA	TRBV6-5	15	TRBJ2-2	CAATTGHRGTGELFF
NA	TRBV6-6	17	TRBJ2-7	CASSPEGLGTGYDEQYF
NA	TRBV21-1	14	TRBJ2-7	CASSRGRYSYEQYF
NA	TRBV29-1	12	TRBJ1-3	CSVPGGGNTIYF
medium-sized	TRBV5-1	13	TRBJ2-7	CASSPGTNYEQYF
NA	TRBV5-6	13	TRBJ2-1	CASSLSRGNEQFF
medium-sized	TRBV20-1	15	TRBJ2-2	CSADDGTTNTGELFF
medium-sized	TRBV6-2/TRBV6-3	15	TRBJ2-7	CASSYGDRVSYEQYF
NA	TRBV28	18	TRBJ2-1	CASSPNNLGQGLYNEQFF
NA	TRBV15	15	TRBJ2-3	CATSRATSLEDTQYF
medium-sized	TRBV29-1	12	TRBJ1-1	CSALVLNTEAFF
medium-sized	TRBV29-1	16	TRBJ2-2	CSAVGAREKNTGELFF
NA	TRBV10-1	13	TRBJ1-5	CASSEKWGQPQHF
NA	TRBV4-1	15	TRBJ2-7	CASSQGLAGSYEQYF
NA	TRBV28	15	TRBJ2-7	CASSLWGTDDYEQYF
NA	TRBV6-5	16	TRBJ2-3	CASSRGGVGLTDTQYF
NA	TRBV6-2/TRBV6-3	14	TRBJ2-2	CASSYWTSTGELFF
medium-sized	TRBV25-1	16	TRBJ2-3	CASSHGQGPSTDTQYF
NA	TRBV18	22	TRBJ2-5	CASSPRSPRDSTYRAYQETQYF
medium-sized	TRBV29-1	15	TRBJ2-3	CSVGLAGEEADTQYF
medium-sized	TRBV7-9	12	TRBJ1-1	CASSQGTGEAFF
NA	TRBV7-9	15	TRBJ1-5	CASSSTVLEDQPQHF
medium-sized	TRBV2	12	TRBJ2-7	CASAGTAYEQYF
NA	TRBV6-5	14	TRBJ2-4	CASSPGAGGNIQYF
NA	TRBV6-5	14	TRBJ1-1	CASSYLTGGTEAFF
medium-sized	TRBV11-1	12	TRBJ2-7	CASSLEGYEQYF
NA	TRBV5-4	16	TRBJ2-2	CASTPTGTGNTGELFF
medium-sized	TRBV7-6	16	TRBJ2-1	CASSLAGAGSYNEQFF
medium-sized	TRBV20-1	14	TRBJ2-5	CSARQDPRQETQYF
NA	TRBV20-1	16	TRBJ2-1	CSASLGAAGANNEQFF
medium-sized	TRBV29-1	16	TRBJ2-7	CSVESTHSGSSYEQYF
medium-sized	TRBV7-9	14	TRBJ2-5	CASSLWAKVETQYF
NA	TRBV7-9	15	TRBJ1-1	CASSSWQSNFTEAFF
medium-sized	TRBV30	14	TRBJ1-1	CAWSPMTVNTEAFF
medium-sized	TRBV12-3/TRBV12-4	15	TRBJ1-1	CASSKRTGVNTEAFF
NA	TRBV6-2/TRBV6-3	16	TRBJ2-1	CASSSRSSGRDNEQFF
NA	TRBV5-4	15	TRBJ2-2	CASSFGQVNTGELFF
medium-sized	TRBV5-6	15	TRBJ2-7	CASRWGTSGLYEQYF
NA	TRBV5-1	19	TRBJ2-1	CASSLVPTTRQGMYNEQFF
medium-sized	TRBV27	16	TRBJ1-5	CASSLNGADPLQPQHF
NA	TRBV29-1	12	TRBJ2-7	CSVVNSGYEQYF
NA	TRBV6-5	16	TRBJ1-4	CASSYATAESGEKLFF
NA	TRBV4-1	14	TRBJ2-1	CASSQERPYNEQFF
NA	TRBV16	15	TRBJ1-2	CASSQSQQGGYGYTF
medium-sized	TRBV6-1	16	TRBJ2-4	CASSDEVAGGGDIQYF
NA	TRBV20-1	13	TRBJ1-1	CSAREGANTEAFF
medium-sized	TRBV28	15	TRBJ2-3	CASKLAGSATDTQYF
NA	TRBV28	15	TRBJ2-3	CASRYWGSSTDTQYF
NA	TRBV19	14	TRBJ1-1	CASSIIQGTTEAFF
NA	TRBV7-9	15	TRBJ2-1	CASSLGTSGVHEQFF